These 9 T cell receptor beta chains were all obtained from the same sample, sequenced in a study of cytomegalovirus exposure and HLA in healthy donors. PCR used 60 Vbeta primers and 13 Jbeta primers. Assay: immunoSEQ multiplex PCR; the TCRdb copy retains only in-frame clones and omits some. The sample lists about 83,000 clones; more than 80% were seen once. Sequencing used PBMCs. These receptors were obtained from a young woman in good health and CMV-seronegative.

With respect to this clone: Relative to the germline gene, one junction end is altered; a read error may explain this. J is TRBJ2-4 and V is TRBV11-1; 10 positions match TRBD2. Germline V gene sequence: CDR1 SGHAT, CDR2 FQDESV (reference sequence). The CDR3 is 15 amino acids. In nucleotides, the CDR3 is TGTGCTAGCAGCTTAGGACTAGCGGTCAAAAACATTCAGTACTTC. Protein sequence: CASSLGLAVKNIQYF. Based on the CDR3 plus reference TRBV11-1 and TRBJ2-4, the full variable domain is EAEVAQSPRYKITEKSQAVAFWCDPISGHATLYWYRQILGQGPELLVQFQDESVVDDSQLPKDRFSAERLKGVDSTLKIQPAELGDSAMYLCASSLGLAVKNIQYFGAGTRLSVL.

The chain has TRBV7-9 and TRBJ2-2; D gene uncertain. Germline-derived CDR1 and CDR2 are SEHNR and FQNEAQ (reference sequence). The V gene lost 2 bases and the J gene lost 5 bases, with 6 bases spanning the gap. There are 13 residues in the CDR3. The CDR3 protein is CASSLTPTGELFF. For the CDR3, the DNA is TGTGCCAGCAGCTTAACTCCAACCGGGGAGCTGTTTTTT.

The chain has TRBV28 and TRBJ2-1; possibly TRBD2 for D (6 bases). CDR1 and CDR2 (germline): MDHEN, SYDVKM. Trimming left V 3 bases short and J 7 bases short, with 16 bases between. The CDR3 sequence is 15 residues long. CDR3: CASSFGSGRRNEQFF. The CDR3 DNA is TGTGCCAGCAGTTTCGGTAGCGGCCGTCGGAATGAGCAGTTCTTC. Using reference TRBV28 and TRBJ2-1 for the parts outside the CDR3, the full variable domain is DVKVTQSSRYLVKRTGEKVFLECVQDMDHENMFWYRQDPGLGLRLIYFSYDVKMKEKGDIPEGYSVSREKKERFSLILESASTNQTSMYLCASSFGSGRRNEQFFGPGTRLTVL.

The genes are TRBV29-1 and TRBJ2-3, with D unclear. This CDR3 has 15 residues. With 4 bases removed from V and 2 bases from J, the gap between germline ends came to 16 bases. Germline values: CDR1 SQVTM, CDR2 ANQGSEA. Here the CDR3 DNA reads TGCAGCGTTGTCAATGGGCTTCCGGTCACAGATACGCAGTATTTT. Amino acids: CSVVNGLPVTDTQYF.

The chain has TRBV11-3 and TRBJ2-2, with 7 positions matching TRBD1. The ends lost 1 base at V and 9 bases at J; junction bases unmatched: 2. Germline assignment: CDR1 SGHNT and CDR2 YENEEA. The CDR3 consists of 13 residues. CDR3 protein: CASSLGTGRELFF. The CDR3 nucleotides are TGTGCCAGCAGCTTAGGGACAGGCCGGGAGCTGTTTTTT.

The genes are TRBV28 and TRBJ1-2; 10 bases map to TRBD1. The CDR3 extends over 14 amino acids. From germline, CDR1 is MDHEN and CDR2 SYDVKM. Unmatched junction bases numbered 5, after V lost 7 bases and J lost 3 bases. In nucleotides, the CDR3 is TGTGCCAGCACCGGGACAGGGGCCCACTATGGCTACACCTTC. This gives the protein CASTGTGAHYGYTF.

The CDR3 reads CASSIQGGSGANVLTF. DNA of the CDR3: TGTGCCAGTAGTATTCAGGGGGGTTCCGGGGCCAACGTCCTGACTTTC. The rearrangement joins TRBV19 to TRBJ2-6, with a possible D match to TRBD1 (7 bases). Germline V CDR1 and CDR2: LNHDA, SQIVND (reference sequence). V lost 3 bases and J 4 bases, leaving 13 bases between the germline ends. The CDR3 totals 16 residues.

The chain links TRBV7-8 to TRBJ2-7, with 8 nucleotides matching TRBD2. Trimming cost V 5 bases and J 6 bases; bases outside gene matches: 18. This CDR3 is 17 amino acids long. Germline lookup yields CDR1 SGHVS and CDR2 FQNEAQ. The CDR3 DNA is TGTGCCAGCAGCCTTAGGCCGGGGGGACTAGGGGACTTCGAGCAGTACTTC. It codes for CASSLRPGGLGDFEQYF.

This chain joins TRBV7-8 and TRBJ1-5, with 8 nucleotides matching TRBD1. With 3 bases clipped from V and 0 bases from J, the junction kept 7 bases outside the gene matches. From germline, CDR1 is SGHVS and CDR2 FQNEAQ. CDR3 length: 17 amino acids. The CDR3 spells CASSLTGDPYSNQPQHF. The CDR3 DNA is TGTGCCAGCAGCTTGACAGGGGACCCCTATAGCAATCAGCCCCAGCATTTT.